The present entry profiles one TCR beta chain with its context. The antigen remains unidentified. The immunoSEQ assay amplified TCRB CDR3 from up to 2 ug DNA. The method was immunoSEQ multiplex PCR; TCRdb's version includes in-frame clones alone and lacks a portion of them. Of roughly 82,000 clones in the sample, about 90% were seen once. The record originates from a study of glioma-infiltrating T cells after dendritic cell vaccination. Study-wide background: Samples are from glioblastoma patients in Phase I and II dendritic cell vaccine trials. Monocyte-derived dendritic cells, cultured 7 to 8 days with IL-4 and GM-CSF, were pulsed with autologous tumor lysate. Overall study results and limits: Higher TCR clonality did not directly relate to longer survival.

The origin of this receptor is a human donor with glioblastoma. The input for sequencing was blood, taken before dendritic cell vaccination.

DNA of the CDR3: TGTGCCAGCAGTAACAGGGAGGGAGAGACCCAGTACTTC. Protein sequence: CASSNREGETQYF. The chain links TRBV27 to TRBJ2-5; maybe TRBD2 (7 bases). Trimming shortened V by 5 bases and J by 4 bases, and 11 bases separated the two germline ends. The CDR3 is 13 residues long. Per germline, CDR1 MNHEY and CDR2 SMNVEV (reference sequence).